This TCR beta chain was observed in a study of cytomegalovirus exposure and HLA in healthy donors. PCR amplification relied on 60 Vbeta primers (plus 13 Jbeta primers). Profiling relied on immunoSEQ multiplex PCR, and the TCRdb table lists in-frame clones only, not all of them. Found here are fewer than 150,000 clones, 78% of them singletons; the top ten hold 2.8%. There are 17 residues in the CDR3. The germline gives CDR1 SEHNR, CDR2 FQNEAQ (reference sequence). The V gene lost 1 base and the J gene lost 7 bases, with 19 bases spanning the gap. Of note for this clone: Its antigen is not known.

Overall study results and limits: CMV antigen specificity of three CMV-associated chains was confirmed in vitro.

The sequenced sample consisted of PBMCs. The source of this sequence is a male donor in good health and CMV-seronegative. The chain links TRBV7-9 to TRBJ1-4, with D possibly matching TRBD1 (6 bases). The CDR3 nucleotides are TGTGCCAGCAGCTTAGGTATACAGGGTGGCTCGTTTGAAAAACTGTTTTTT. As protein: CASSLGIQGGSFEKLFF.